This T cell receptor beta chain is from a study of glioma-infiltrating T cells. Whole-study results and caveats: Non-neoplastic patients had below-expected tissue-blood divergence, while all gliomas exceeded expectation.

Using RNA template, CDR3s of TCR alpha and beta were amplified with iRepertoire arm-PCR. MiXCR, run by TCRdb on the multiplex PCR reads, gives a single entry per CDR3 protein. This table has under 200,000 distinct CDR3 sequences, 43% appearing once. Germline trimming cut 7 bases from V and 0 bases from J; bases unmatched to any gene: 0. Germline CDR1 reads SQVTM; CDR2 reads ANQGSEA. The CDR3 totals 12 residues. Turning to this clonotype: Antigen unknown.

This TCR was recovered from a human donor with low-grade glioma or glioblastoma, undergoing nonglioma brain surgery, or in good health (not recorded which). The sequencing sample was made of glioma tissue, nonneoplastic brain tissue, or PBMCs (not recorded which). The chain combines TRBV29-1 with TRBJ2-3, with 8 nucleotides matching TRBD2. CDR3 DNA: TGCAGCGCTAGCGGGAGCACAGATACGCAGTATTTT. This encodes CSASGSTDTQYF.